This T cell receptor (beta chain) was recovered during a study of Ad26.COV2.S vaccination and SARS-CoV-2 variants. Study overall: Recipients of Ad26.COV2.S got it intramuscularly, once or twice 56 days apart. Study results and limitations: Post-vaccination spike-specific CD8+ and CD4+ T cell responses reportedly had substantial breadth. Individuals receiving vaccine had higher spike-specific TCR breadth than placebo recipients did. Estimates derived from TCR breadth and depth analyses may have underestimated total T cell responses.

Concerning this clone: Its matching antigen is unknown.

Sequencing used immunoSEQ multiplex PCR; TCRdb keeps in-frame clones, though not all of them. The table lists roughly 460,000 clones, about 89% of them singletons. The ends lost 3 bases at V and 10 bases at J; junction bases unmatched: 21. Germline V gene lookup returns CDR1 MNHNS and CDR2 SASEGT. The CDR3 extends over 18 amino acids. Treatment meaning: roughly 20 received Ad26.COV2.S at low or high dose, single or two shots; roughly five received placebo; per-sample allocation not given. Following the first vaccine or placebo injection, samples were taken on day 63. The V and J genes are TRBV6-1 and TRBJ1-1, with 9 nucleotides matching TRBD1. This TCR derives from a person between 18 and 65 years old who received the Ad26.COV2.S COVID-19 vaccine or a placebo. The sample in question was peripheral blood, obtained in a trial of Ad26.COV2.S vaccine versus placebo. CDR3 loop: CASSESLGTGPGGFGAFF. The DNA of the CDR3 is TGTGCCAGCAGTGAGTCGTTGGGGACAGGGCCCGGCGGGTTTGGAGCTTTCTTT.